This T cell receptor beta chain is drawn from a study of cytomegalovirus exposure and HLA in healthy donors. Findings and caveats of the study: Sequences of the TCR beta chain were said to predict the HLA-A and HLA-B alleles of most subjects accurately. The authors considered a cluster of highly shared sequence variants likely to be a sequencing artifact. Association of approximately 16,000 TCR beta sequences with HLA alleles was found at 0.05 false discovery rate in a later analysis.

The sample holds a few counts of this clone. What it recognizes is unknown. Healthy bone marrow donors formed the donor group. The study ran its PCR with 60 Vbeta and 13 Jbeta primers. The assay was immunoSEQ multiplex PCR, and TCRdb's table has in-frame clones only and misses some. Of more than 150,000 clones in the sample, around four fifths were seen once. Sequencing input: PBMCs. The clonotype originates from a woman aged 30 to 39 in good health and CMV-seronegative.

CDR3 loop: CASSPGQLGGELFF. For the CDR3, the DNA is TGCGCCAGCAGTCCGGGACAACTAGGCGGGGAGCTGTTTTTT. The rearrangement uses TRBV5-1 and TRBJ2-2, with D possibly TRBD1 on 6 matching bases. Germline V lookup: CDR1 SGHRS, CDR2 YFSETQ. This CDR3 is built from 14 residues. V was shortened by 5 bases and J by 7 bases, with 15 bases between the two germline ends.